The entry below gives a single TCR beta chain sequence along with its context. This clone was observed a few times. Its antigen has not been determined. Per-base quality was not reported, and no clone a single base away is much larger than it. These data come from a study of blood T cell repertoires in COVID-19 (TCRdb year 2020). General notes on the study: Recovered participants in ImmuneRACE Cohort 3 were defined as having two consecutive negative NP/OP PCR tests, clearance from a healthcare professional, or resolution of symptoms. The material from the prospective study consisted of cDNA or gDNA derived from T cells, B-cell-depleted T cells, or PBMCs. The collaborator samples originated in the United States, Italy and Spain and spanned the acute and convalescent phases of COVID-19. A de-identified subject ID, COVID-19 status, age in years and sex were almost always included in the sample metadata. The repertoires were released in a freely available public database intended as a resource for research on the immune response to SARS-CoV-2. Deeply sampled blood TCRbeta repertoires from subjects exposed to, actively infected with, or recovered from COVID-19 were included in the dataset. Samples were obtained from the ongoing ImmuneRACE study (first 160 participants) and from 1,000 to 1,500 subjects provided by 6 global collaborators. Where available, HLA class I and class II types were taken from metadata supplied by the sample provider and were not determined by assay-based typing. What the research found in general, with its limitations: The amount of clinical and demographic metadata varied by source and participant and was provided uncurated.

In the prospective study, participants were about 18 to 100 years old, resided in about two dozen geographic areas of the United States, and were enrolled through a virtual design. In the prospective study, participants were assigned to cohorts based on the clinical history participants reported in a screening survey and a study questionnaire. In the prospective study, whole blood, serum and a nasopharyngeal or oropharyngeal swab were collected from each participant by mobile phlebotomists. Additional blood draws and questionnaires over an approximately 2-month period could optionally be provided by prospective study participants. Before DNA extraction, prospective study blood samples were shipped either frozen or at room temperature. The immunoSEQ Assay, a bias-controlled multiplex PCR, was used to amplify TCRbeta CDR3 regions from genomic DNA. Per the original workflow: Nucleated cell counts per sample were estimated from amplification of reference gene primers within the assay. To quantify the absolute abundance of each unique TCRbeta CDR3 rearrangement, sequence reads were collapsed and filtered. For each sample, productive Simpson clonality was calculated by taking the square root of Simpson's diversity index across productive rearrangements. Entries here come from immuneACCESS through TCRdb and include only in-frame sequences with V and J called. Some clones fail to appear in such tables; in the studies checked, an unresolved V gene covers under half of the shortfall, and the cause of the remainder is unknown. From that table come the V and J calls and clone size; the DNA was used to work out D and trimming. For this sample there are some 330,000 clones; over 75% appear just once. The biggest ten clones account for roughly 1.9% of the sample.

Taken from the germline V gene, the CDR1 and CDR2 loops are ENHRY and SYGVKD. The CDR3 runs 15 residues from the cysteine to the phenylalanine. Just the 45-base CDR3 DNA is kept, in frame starting at base 1. V lost 6 bases and J lost 1 base, and the count of bases not matched to a germline gene is 6. The sequencing sample was made of PBMCs or T cells enriched from blood (not recorded which). This clonotype was obtained from a man aged 40-50 years in a cohort exposed to, infected with or recovered from COVID-19 (not recorded which). The sequence joins TRBV10-3 to TRBJ2-7; TRBD2 aligns with 10 central bases. The nucleotides are TGTGCCATCAGAAGTCTAGCGGGGGAATCCTACGAGCAGTACTTC. It translates as CAIRSLAGESYEQYF.